Listed here are 2 T cell receptor beta chains from one sample, sequenced in a study of breast tumors, draining lymph nodes, adjacent tissues. One entry per CDR3 protein, called by TCRdb with MiXCR from the multiplex PCR reads. The sample includes 150,000 or so distinct CDR3 sequences, around a third of them seen just once. Breast cancer patients provided tissue from their axillary draining lymph nodes. Sequencing input: axillary lymph node tissue. All receptors derive from a female donor with breast cancer. Some clones in this sample may be carry-over from other donors' samples.

The chain uses TRBV6-2 or TRBV6-3 and TRBJ2-7, with D perhaps matching TRBD2 (7 bases). The V end was cut by 0 bases, the J end by 0 bases, with 24 bases between. Germline values: CDR1 MNHEY, CDR2 SVGEGT. This CDR3 contains 20 residues. DNA for the CDR3: TGTGCCAGCAGTTACTCGAGAGGGGGAGGGCCTTTCTTCCGCTCCTACGAGCAGTACTTC. Residues: CASSYSRGGGPFFRSYEQYF.

This chain connects TRBV7-3 to TRBJ2-1; 12 bases are a match to TRBD2. The CDR3 loop spans 18 amino acids. Trimming took 5 bases from V and 2 from J; bases not matched to a gene: 10. Germline CDR1 SGHTA, CDR2 FQGTGA. CDR3: CASSPKGLAGGPYNEQFF. The CDR3 DNA reads TGTGCCAGCAGCCCTAAAGGGCTAGCGGGGGGGCCCTACAATGAGCAGTTCTTC.